These 9 T cell receptor beta chains were sequenced from one sample in a study of blood T cell repertoires in COVID-19. Measured with immunoSEQ multiplex PCR; TCRdb has only the in-frame clones, and not every one. This sample has just over 650,000 clones, with 85% to 90% found just once. The material sequenced was peripheral blood. These receptors all stem from a woman younger than 30 with acute or convalescent COVID-19.

The V gene is TRBV5-8, the J gene TRBJ1-2, with a tentative D call TRBD1 (5 bases). Per germline, CDR1 SGHTS and CDR2 YDEGEE. CDR3 length: 15 residues. Trimming stripped 3 bases from V and 1 base from J, with 13 bases between. CDR3 bases: TGTGCCAGCAGCTCGACCAAGGACATTAACTATGGCTACACCTTC. It codes for CASSSTKDINYGYTF.

This clone was recorded only once. The same CDR3 is also encoded by other DNA sequences in this sample. The V gene is TRBV29-1, the J gene TRBJ1-5, with 9 bases aligning to TRBD1. CDR3 length equals 13 residues. In germline, CDR1 is SQVTM, CDR2 ANQGSEA. With 6 bases clipped from V and 2 bases from J, the junction kept 2 bases outside the gene matches. CDR3 sequence: CSVGQGGNQPQHF. In DNA, the CDR3 is TGCAGCGTGGGACAGGGAGGCAATCAGCCCCAGCATTTT.

The chain couples TRBV18 to TRBJ1-1; no clear D gene. The length of the CDR3 is 13 residues. In germline, CDR1 is KGHSH, CDR2 LQKENI. V was shortened by 5 bases and J by 1 base, with 8 bases between the two germline ends. The CDR3 coding sequence is TGTGCCAGCTCAAAGTCCGGGAACACTGAAGCTTTCTTT. Protein: CASSKSGNTEAFF.

The chain couples TRBV27 to TRBJ1-5, with D unclear. V gave up 0 bases and J gave up 4 bases, with 10 bases separating them. Germline-derived CDR1 and CDR2 are MNHEY and SMNVEV (reference sequence). CDR3 length equals 15 residues. The CDR3 here is CASSLSGARNQPQHF. Written as DNA, the CDR3 is TGTGCCAGCAGTTTATCGGGTGCCAGGAATCAGCCCCAGCATTTT.

This chain links TRBV24-1 with TRBJ2-5; no definite D call. Germline values: CDR1 KGHDR, CDR2 SFDVKD. V lost 0 bases to trimming and J lost 5 bases, with 3 bases between them. The CDR3 sequence is 12 residues long. The DNA for the CDR3 is TGTGCCACCAGTGATTTGAGCGAGACCCAGTACTTC. Residues: CATSDLSETQYF.

The rearrangement links TRBV18 to TRBJ2-7, with TRBD1 matching over 9 bases. This CDR3 is built from 16 residues. The V segment lost 3 bases and the J segment 0 bases; nucleotides outside the gene matches: 6. Looked up from germline, CDR1 is KGHSH and CDR2 is LQKENI. CDR3 coding DNA: TGTGCCAGCTCACCCACAGGGGGCGAATACTCCTACGAGCAGTACTTC. Its protein is CASSPTGGEYSYEQYF.

The rearrangement joins TRBV21-1 to TRBJ2-7; the listed D gene, TRBD2, was not tested against the DNA. TRBV21-1 is an annotated pseudogene. The CDR3 has 15 amino acids. The CDR3 bases are TGTGCCAGCAGCAAATGCGGGGGGGCCTCCTACGAGCAGTACTTC. The encoded protein is CASSKCGGASYEQYF.

The chain uses TRBV28 and TRBJ2-7, with a tentative D call TRBD2 (6 bases). V was trimmed by 5 bases and J by 0 bases, leaving 17 bases between them. There are 16 residues in the CDR3. Germline-derived CDR1 and CDR2 are MDHEN and SYDVKM. CDR3 sequence: CASSMWGGTFSYEQYF. CDR3 bases: TGTGCCAGCAGTATGTGGGGCGGGACTTTCTCCTACGAGCAGTACTTC.

This rearrangement joins TRBV19 to TRBJ1-2; the match to TRBD1 covers 7 bases. V was clipped by 6 bases and J by 3 bases; unmatched bases: 7. This CDR3 spans 14 amino acids. Germline CDR1 LNHDA, CDR2 SQIVND (reference sequence). CDR3 region: CASSADRSHYGYTF. The CDR3 DNA is TGTGCCAGTAGCGCGGACAGGTCCCACTATGGCTACACCTTC.